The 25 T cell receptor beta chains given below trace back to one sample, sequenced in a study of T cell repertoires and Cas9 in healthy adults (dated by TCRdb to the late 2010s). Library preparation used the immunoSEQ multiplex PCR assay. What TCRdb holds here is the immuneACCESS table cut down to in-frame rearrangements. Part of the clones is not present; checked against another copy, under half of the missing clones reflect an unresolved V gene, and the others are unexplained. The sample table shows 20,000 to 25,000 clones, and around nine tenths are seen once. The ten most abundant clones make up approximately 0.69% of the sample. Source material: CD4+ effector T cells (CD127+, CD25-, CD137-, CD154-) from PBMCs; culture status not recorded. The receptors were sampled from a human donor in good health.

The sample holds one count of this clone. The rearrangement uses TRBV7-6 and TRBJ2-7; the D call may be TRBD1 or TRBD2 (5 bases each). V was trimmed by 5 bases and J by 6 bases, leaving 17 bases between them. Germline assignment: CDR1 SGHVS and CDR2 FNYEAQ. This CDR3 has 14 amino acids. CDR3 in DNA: TGTGCCAGCAGCGGGGCGCCCGGGGTTGGCGAGCAGTACTTC. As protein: CASSGAPGVGEQYF.

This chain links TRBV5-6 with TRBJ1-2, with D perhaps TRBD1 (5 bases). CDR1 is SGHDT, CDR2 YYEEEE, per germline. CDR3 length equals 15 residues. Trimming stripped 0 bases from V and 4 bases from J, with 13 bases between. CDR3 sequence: CASSLAMGRPYGYTF. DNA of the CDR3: TGTGCCAGCAGCTTGGCGATGGGACGGCCCTATGGCTACACCTTC.

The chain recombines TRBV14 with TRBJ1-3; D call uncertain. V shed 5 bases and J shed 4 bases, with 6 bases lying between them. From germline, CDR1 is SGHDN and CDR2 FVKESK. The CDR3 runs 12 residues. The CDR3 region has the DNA TGTGCCAGCAGCTTTTCCGGAAACACCATATATTTT. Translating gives CASSFSGNTIYF.

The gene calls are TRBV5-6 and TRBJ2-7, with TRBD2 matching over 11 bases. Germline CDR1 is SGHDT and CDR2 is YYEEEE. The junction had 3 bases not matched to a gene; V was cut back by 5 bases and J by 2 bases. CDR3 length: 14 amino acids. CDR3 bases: TGTGCCAGCAGAGGGACTAGCGGCGCCTACGAGCAGTACTTC. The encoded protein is CASRGTSGAYEQYF.

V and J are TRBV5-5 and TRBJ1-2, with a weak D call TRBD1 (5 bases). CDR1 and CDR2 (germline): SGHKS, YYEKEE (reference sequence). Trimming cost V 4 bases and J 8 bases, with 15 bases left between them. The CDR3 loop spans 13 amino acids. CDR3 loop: CASSPGQGWGYTF. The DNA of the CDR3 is TGTGCCAGCAGCCCAGGGCAGGGCTGGGGCTACACCTTC.

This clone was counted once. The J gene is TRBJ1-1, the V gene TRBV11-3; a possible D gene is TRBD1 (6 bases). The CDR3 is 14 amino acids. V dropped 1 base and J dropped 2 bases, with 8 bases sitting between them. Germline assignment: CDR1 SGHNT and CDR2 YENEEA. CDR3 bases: TGTGCCAGCAGCTTAGCCGGGACAAACACTGAAGCTTTCTTT. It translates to CASSLAGTNTEAFF.

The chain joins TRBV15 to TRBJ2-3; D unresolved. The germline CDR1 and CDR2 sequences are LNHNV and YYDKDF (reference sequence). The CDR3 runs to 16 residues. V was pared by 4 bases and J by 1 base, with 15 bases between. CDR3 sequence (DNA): TGTGCCACCAGCACCAGGCTTGGGGTGGGCACAGATACGCAGTATTTT. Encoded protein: CATSTRLGVGTDTQYF. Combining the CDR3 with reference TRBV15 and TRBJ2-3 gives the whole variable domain DAMVIQNPRYQVTQFGKPVTLSCSQTLNHNVMYWYQQKSSQAPKLLFHYYDKDFNNEADTPDNFQSRRPNTSFCFLDIRSPGLGDTAMYLCATSTRLGVGTDTQYFGPGTRLTVL.

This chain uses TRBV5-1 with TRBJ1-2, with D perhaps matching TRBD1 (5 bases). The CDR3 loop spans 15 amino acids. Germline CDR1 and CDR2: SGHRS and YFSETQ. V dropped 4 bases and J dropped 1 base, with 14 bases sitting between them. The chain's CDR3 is CASSLGPRNNYGYTF. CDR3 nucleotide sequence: TGCGCCAGCAGCCTGGGGCCGAGGAATAACTATGGCTACACCTTC.

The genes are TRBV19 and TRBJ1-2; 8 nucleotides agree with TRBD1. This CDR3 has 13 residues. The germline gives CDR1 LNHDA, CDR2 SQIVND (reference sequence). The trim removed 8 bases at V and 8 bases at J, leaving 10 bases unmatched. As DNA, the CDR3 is TGTGCCAGTTCAACCGCCAGGGACAGGGGCTACACCTTC. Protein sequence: CASSTARDRGYTF.

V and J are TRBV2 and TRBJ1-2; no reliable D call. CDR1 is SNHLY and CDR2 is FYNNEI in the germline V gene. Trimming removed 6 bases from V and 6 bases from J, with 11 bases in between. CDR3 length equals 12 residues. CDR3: CASRVSIHGYTF. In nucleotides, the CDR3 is TGTGCCAGCAGGGTCTCTATACATGGCTACACCTTC.

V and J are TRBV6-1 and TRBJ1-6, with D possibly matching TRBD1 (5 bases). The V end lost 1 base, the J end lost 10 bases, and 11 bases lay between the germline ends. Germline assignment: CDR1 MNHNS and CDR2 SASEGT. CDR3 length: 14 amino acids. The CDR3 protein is CASSEVVGESPLHF. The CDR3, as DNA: TGTGCCAGCAGTGAAGTGGTGGGGGAGTCACCCCTCCACTTT.

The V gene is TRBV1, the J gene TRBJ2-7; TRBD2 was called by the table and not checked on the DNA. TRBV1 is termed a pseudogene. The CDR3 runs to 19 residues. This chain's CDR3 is CTSSQVTSGGAVSPYEQYF. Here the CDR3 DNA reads TGCACCAGCAGCCAAGTAACTAGCGGGGGGGCCGTCTCCCCATACGAGCAGTACTTC.

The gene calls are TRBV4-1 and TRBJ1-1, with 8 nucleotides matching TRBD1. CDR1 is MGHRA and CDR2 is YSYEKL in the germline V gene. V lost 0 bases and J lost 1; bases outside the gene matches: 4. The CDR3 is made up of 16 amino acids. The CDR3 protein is CASSQDGGTGNTEAFF. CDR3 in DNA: TGCGCCAGCAGCCAAGATGGCGGGACAGGGAACACTGAAGCTTTCTTT.

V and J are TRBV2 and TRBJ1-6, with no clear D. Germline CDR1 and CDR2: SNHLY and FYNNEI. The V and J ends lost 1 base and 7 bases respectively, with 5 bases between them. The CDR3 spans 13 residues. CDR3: CASSEGGNSPLHF. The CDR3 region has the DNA TGTGCCAGCAGTGAAGGCGGGAATTCACCCCTCCACTTT.

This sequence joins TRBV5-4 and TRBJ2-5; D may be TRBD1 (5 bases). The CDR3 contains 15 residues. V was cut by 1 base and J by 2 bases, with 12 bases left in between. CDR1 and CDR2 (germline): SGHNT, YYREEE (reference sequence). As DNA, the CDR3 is TGTGCCAGCAGCTTGAGGGGCCTGGGGCAAGAGACCCAGTACTTC. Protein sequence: CASSLRGLGQETQYF.

The CDR3 here is CASSLGKGARNGYTF. The DNA of the CDR3 is TGTGCCAGCAGCTTGGGGAAGGGGGCGCGGAATGGCTACACCTTC. The V gene is TRBV5-8, the J gene TRBJ1-2; 7 nucleotides agree with TRBD1. Germline CDR1 reads SGHTS; CDR2 reads YDEGEE. The CDR3 sequence is 15 residues long. The ends lost 0 bases at V and 6 bases at J; junction bases unmatched: 8.

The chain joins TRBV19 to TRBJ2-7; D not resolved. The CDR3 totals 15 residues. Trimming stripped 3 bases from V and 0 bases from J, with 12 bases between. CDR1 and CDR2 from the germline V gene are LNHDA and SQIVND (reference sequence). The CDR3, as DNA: TGTGCCAGTAGTATCCCTCTCGTAAGCTCCTACGAGCAGTACTTC. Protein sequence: CASSIPLVSSYEQYF.

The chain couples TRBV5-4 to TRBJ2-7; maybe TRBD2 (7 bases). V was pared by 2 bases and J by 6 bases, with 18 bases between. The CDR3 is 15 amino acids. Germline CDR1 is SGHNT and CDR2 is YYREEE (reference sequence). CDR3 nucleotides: TGTGCCAGCAGCTTACCGACGGCGGGGGCCGGCGAGCAGTACTTC. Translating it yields CASSLPTAGAGEQYF.

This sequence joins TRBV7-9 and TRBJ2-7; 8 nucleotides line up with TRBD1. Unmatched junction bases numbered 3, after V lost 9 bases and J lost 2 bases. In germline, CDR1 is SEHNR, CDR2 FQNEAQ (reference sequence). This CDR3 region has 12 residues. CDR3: CASQGAPYEQYF. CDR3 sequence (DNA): TGTGCCAGTCAGGGGGCCCCCTACGAGCAGTACTTC.

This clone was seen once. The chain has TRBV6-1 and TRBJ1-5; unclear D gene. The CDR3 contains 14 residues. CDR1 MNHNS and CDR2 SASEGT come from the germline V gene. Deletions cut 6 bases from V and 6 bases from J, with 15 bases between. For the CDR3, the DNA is TGTGCCAGCAGCTTCGACCCGGCCGGTCAGCCCCAGCATTTT. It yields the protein CASSFDPAGQPQHF.

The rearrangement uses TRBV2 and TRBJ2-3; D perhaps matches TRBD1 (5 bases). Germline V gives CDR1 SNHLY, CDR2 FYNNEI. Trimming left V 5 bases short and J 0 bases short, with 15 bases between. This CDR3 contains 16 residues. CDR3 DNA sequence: TGTGCCAGCAGTTTCGACAGACCTACTAGCACAGATACGCAGTATTTT. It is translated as CASSFDRPTSTDTQYF. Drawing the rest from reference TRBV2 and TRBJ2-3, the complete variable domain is EPEVTQTPSHQVTQMGQEVILRCVPISNHLYFYWYRQILGQKVEFLVSFYNNEISEKSEIFDDQFSVERPDGSNFTLKIRSTKLEDSAMYFCASSFDRPTSTDTQYFGPGTRLTVL.

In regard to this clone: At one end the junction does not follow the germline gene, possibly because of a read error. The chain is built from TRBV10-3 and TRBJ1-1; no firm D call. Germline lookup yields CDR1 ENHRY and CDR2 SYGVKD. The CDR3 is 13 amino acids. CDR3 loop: CAVSINSNTEAFF. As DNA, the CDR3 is TGTGCCGTCAGTATCAACAGTAACACTGAAGCTTTCTTT.

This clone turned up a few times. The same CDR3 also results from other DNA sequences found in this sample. CDR3 residues: CASSHLKEGGRLGELFF. The CDR3 DNA sequence: TGTGCCAGCAGCCATCTTAAGGAGGGGGGTCGCCTCGGGGAGCTGTTTTTT. J is TRBJ2-2 and V is TRBV5-6, with D tentatively TRBD1 or TRBD2 (6 bases each). Trimming took 4 bases from V and 7 from J, leaving 23 bases between them. The CDR3 has 17 residues. Germline CDR1 SGHDT, CDR2 YYEEEE.

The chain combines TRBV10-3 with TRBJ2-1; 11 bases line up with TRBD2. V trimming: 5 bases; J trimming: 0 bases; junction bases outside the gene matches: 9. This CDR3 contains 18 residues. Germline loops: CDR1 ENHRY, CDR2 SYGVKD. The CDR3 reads CAISRQLAGDISYNEQFF. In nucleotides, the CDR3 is TGTGCCATCAGTCGTCAACTAGCGGGGGACATCTCCTACAATGAGCAGTTCTTC.

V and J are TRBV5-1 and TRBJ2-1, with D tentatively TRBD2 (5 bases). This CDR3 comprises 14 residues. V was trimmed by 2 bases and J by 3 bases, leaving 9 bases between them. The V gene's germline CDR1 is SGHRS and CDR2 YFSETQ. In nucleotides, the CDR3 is TGCGCCAGCAGCTTATCGGGAAACTACAATGAGCAGTTCTTC. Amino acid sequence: CASSLSGNYNEQFF.